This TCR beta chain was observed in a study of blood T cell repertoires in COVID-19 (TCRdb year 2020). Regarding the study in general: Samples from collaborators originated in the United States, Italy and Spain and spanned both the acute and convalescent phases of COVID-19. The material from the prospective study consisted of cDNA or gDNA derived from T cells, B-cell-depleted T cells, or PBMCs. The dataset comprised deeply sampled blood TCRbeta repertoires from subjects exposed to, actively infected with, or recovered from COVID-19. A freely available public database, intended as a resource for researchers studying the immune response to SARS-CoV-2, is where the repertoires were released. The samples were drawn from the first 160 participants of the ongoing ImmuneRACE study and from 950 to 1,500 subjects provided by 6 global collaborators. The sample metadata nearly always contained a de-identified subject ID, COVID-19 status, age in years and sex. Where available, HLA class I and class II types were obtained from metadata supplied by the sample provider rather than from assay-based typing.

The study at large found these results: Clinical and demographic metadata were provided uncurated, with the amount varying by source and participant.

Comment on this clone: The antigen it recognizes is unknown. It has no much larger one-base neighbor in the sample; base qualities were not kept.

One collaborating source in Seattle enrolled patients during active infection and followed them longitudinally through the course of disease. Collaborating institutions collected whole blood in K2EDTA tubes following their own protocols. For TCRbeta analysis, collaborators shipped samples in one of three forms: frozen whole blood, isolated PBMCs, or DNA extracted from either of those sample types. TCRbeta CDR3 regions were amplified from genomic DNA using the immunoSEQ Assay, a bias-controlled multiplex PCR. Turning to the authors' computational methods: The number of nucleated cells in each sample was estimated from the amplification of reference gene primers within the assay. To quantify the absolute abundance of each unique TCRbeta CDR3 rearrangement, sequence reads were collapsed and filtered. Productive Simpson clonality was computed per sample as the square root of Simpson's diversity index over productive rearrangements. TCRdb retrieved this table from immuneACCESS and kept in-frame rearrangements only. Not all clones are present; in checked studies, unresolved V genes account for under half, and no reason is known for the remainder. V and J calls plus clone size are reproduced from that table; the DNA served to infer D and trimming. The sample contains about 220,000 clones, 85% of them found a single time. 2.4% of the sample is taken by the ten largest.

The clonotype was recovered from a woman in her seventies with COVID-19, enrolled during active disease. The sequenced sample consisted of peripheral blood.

Here is the DNA: TGTGCCAGCAGCGACAAGCAACCAAACTCTGGGGCCAACGTCCTGACTTTC. Its product reads: CASSDKQPNSGANVLTF. The V gene is TRBV6-2 or TRBV6-3 and the J gene is TRBJ2-6; there is no confident call for the D gene. The cysteine opens and the phenylalanine closes a CDR3 of 17 amino acids. Only CDR3 DNA is held: 51 bases, read in frame from base 1. Reading the germline V gene gives CDR1 MNHEY and CDR2 SVGEGT. Trimming takes 6 bases from V and 0 bases from J, and the germline ends sit 15 bases apart.